This T cell receptor beta chain was sequenced during a study of blood T cells in healthy people across ages. The junction had 13 bases not matched to a gene; V was cut back by 7 bases and J by 8 bases. The CDR3 is made up of 13 amino acids. Per germline, CDR1 GTSNPN and CDR2 SVGIG (reference sequence). The second PCR ran about 6 to 11 cycles with a sample-barcoded 5' primer and J-beta primers. TCRdb processed the 5' RACE reads anew with MiXCR; each CDR3 protein has one entry. The table has 850,000 to 950,000 distinct CDR3 sequences, 25% to 35% seen once; the top ten hold approximately 15%. This clonotype originated in a woman older than 75 in good health. The chain combines TRBV30 with TRBJ1-1, with 7 nucleotides matching TRBD1. Material for sequencing was blood. The CDR3 sequence is CAFSRQGGTEAFF. The CDR3 bases are TGTGCCTTTTCCAGACAGGGAGGGACCGAAGCTTTCTTT.